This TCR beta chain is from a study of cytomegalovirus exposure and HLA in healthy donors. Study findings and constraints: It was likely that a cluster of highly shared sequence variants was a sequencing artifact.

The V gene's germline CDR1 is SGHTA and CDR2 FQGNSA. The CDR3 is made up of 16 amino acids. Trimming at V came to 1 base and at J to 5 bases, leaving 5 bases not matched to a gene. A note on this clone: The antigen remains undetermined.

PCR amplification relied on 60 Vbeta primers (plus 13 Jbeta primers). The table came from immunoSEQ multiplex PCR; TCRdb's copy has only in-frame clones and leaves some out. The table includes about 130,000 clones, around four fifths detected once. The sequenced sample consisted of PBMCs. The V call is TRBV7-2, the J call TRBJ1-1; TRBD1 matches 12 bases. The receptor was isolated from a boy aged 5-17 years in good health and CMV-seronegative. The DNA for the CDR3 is TGTGCCAGCAGCTTAGGGGGGGGACAGGGGGCTACTGAAGCTTTCTTT. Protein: CASSLGGGQGATEAFF. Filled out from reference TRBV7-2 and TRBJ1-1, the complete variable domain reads GAGVSQSPSNKVTEKGKDVELRCDPISGHTALYWYRQSLGQGLEFLIYFQGNSAPDKSGLPSDRFSAERTGGSVSTLTIQRTQQEDSAVYLCASSLGGGQGATEAFFGQGTRLTVV.